Listed here are 30 T cell receptor beta chains from one sample, sequenced in a study of blood T cells in healthy people across ages. PCR was performed a second time for roughly 6 to 12 cycles using a sample-barcoded 5' primer and a J-beta primer mix. In TCRdb, the 5' RACE reads were re-called with MiXCR into one record per CDR3 protein. Found here are about 800,000 distinct CDR3 sequences, approximately 25% of them singletons; the top ten hold under 4%. A further study also used this sample, focusing on T cells of mothers and their children.

What was sequenced was blood. These receptors all stem from a boy aged 10-17 years in good health.

V and J are TRBV7-6 and TRBJ1-2; a weak D match, TRBD1 (6 bases). Germline-derived CDR1 and CDR2 are SGHVS and FNYEAQ. V lost 5 bases, J lost 4 bases, and 17 bases lay in between. The CDR3 consists of 15 residues. The CDR3 is CASSPYQGRVYGYTF. The CDR3 DNA reads as TGTGCCAGCAGCCCCTACCAGGGGAGGGTCTATGGCTACACCTTC.

In this sample, this clonotype turned up a few times. The chain is built from TRBV28 and TRBJ2-1; 12 positions match TRBD2. V was clipped by 2 bases and J by 4 bases; unmatched bases: 6. This CDR3 is 17 amino acids long. Germline V CDR1 and CDR2: MDHEN, SYDVKM. The CDR3 region has the DNA TGTGCCAGCAGTTTACCGGGACTAGCGGGCGCGTACAATGAGCAGTTCTTC. This translates into CASSLPGLAGAYNEQFF.

This clonotype occurred many times. The J gene is TRBJ1-4, the V gene TRBV7-9; tentatively, D is TRBD1 (5 bases). Per the germline V gene, CDR1 is SEHNR and CDR2 is FQNEAQ (reference sequence). CDR3 length equals 16 residues. Trimming stripped 4 bases from V and 3 bases from J, with 15 bases between. The DNA for the CDR3 is TGTGCCAGCAGCTCCAATACCGGGGCCTCTAATGAAAAACTGTTTTTT. It is translated as CASSSNTGASNEKLFF.

A remark on this clonotype: A read error may produce the germline difference seen at one junction end. V usage is TRBV6-2 or TRBV6-3 and J usage is TRBJ1-5; D gene ambiguous. CDR3 length: 13 amino acids. Germline loops: CDR1 MNHEY, CDR2 SVGEGT. The CDR3 region has the DNA TGTGTCAGCAGAAAGGACAGCAATCAGCCCCAGCATTTT. Translated: CVSRKDSNQPQHF.

The chain joins TRBV18 to TRBJ1-6, with 8 bases lining up with TRBD1. V dropped 1 base and J dropped 9; count of bases not matched to a gene: 8. The CDR3 contains 16 residues. Germline CDR1 is KGHSH and CDR2 is LQKENI. Written as DNA, the CDR3 is TGTGCCAGCTCACCACGGGTTGCAGGGGGCGTTTCACCCCTCCACTTT. This encodes CASSPRVAGGVSPLHF.

The chain carries TRBV6-2 or TRBV6-3 and TRBJ1-1; no clear D. V shed 7 bases and J shed 5 bases, with 14 bases lying between them. The length of the CDR3 is 13 residues. CDR1 is MNHEY and CDR2 is SVGEGT in the germline V gene. The CDR3 DNA is TGTGCCAGCAATAGACGCTCGGGAACTGAAGCTTTCTTT. It translates to CASNRRSGTEAFF.

The chain is built from TRBV29-1 and TRBJ2-5; 9 bases are a match to TRBD2. The tail of the sequence fits TRBJ2-7 better, so the J call may be wrong. Per germline, CDR1 SQVTM and CDR2 ANQGSEA. The CDR3 consists of 15 residues. CDR3 DNA: TGCAGCGTTGAGGGCGGGAGGGCCGTCGGGTACGAGCAGTACTTC. Translated: CSVEGGRAVGYEQYF.

This clonotype was seen at least ten times. The V and J genes are TRBV6-2 or TRBV6-3 and TRBJ2-5; 7 bases agree with TRBD1. Per germline, CDR1 MNHEY and CDR2 SVGEGT. After removal of 5 bases from V and 1 base from J, the junction contained 4 bases not matched to a gene. The CDR3 consists of 14 residues. The CDR3 region has the DNA TGTGCCAGCAGTGTACGGGACAGCCAAGAGACCCAGTACTTC. Protein: CASSVRDSQETQYF.

This sequence joins TRBV28 and TRBJ1-2; the match to TRBD1 covers 10 bases. The V gene end was trimmed by 6 bases and the J gene end by 2 bases; junction bases not matched to a gene: 18. This CDR3 spans 19 amino acids. Germline V lookup: CDR1 MDHEN, CDR2 SYDVKM. Here the CDR3 reads CASSPPTGGLNSPNYGYTF. CDR3 nucleotides: TGTGCCAGCAGCCCCCCGACAGGGGGCCTCAATTCCCCCAACTATGGCTACACCTTC.

The V call is TRBV4-3, the J call TRBJ2-7; D may be TRBD1 or TRBD2 (5 bases each). Between the trimmed V and J ends, which lost 1 base and 1 base, there was a span of 11 bases. This CDR3 is 15 amino acids long. Per germline, CDR1 LGHNA and CDR2 YSLEER. CDR3 loop: CASSQGRDGSYEQYF. CDR3 nucleotides: TGCGCCAGCAGCCAAGGCCGGGACGGGTCCTACGAGCAGTACTTC.

This clonotype was counted only a few times. V is TRBV11-2 and J is TRBJ1-6; weak D call: TRBD1 (6 bases). The CDR3 consists of 13 residues. V lost 5 bases, J lost 10 bases, and 12 bases lay in between. From germline, CDR1 is SGHAT and CDR2 FQNNGV. The CDR3 sequence is CASSLSGESPLHF. The DNA of the CDR3 is TGTGCCAGCAGCCTATCAGGGGAATCACCCCTCCACTTT.

There are many counts of this clonotype. The chain couples TRBV7-3 to TRBJ2-5; D is unresolved. Germline CDR1 and CDR2: SGHTA and FQGTGA. V was cut by 1 base and J by 2 bases, with 5 bases left in between. The length of the CDR3 is 13 residues. DNA for the CDR3: TGTGCCAGCAGCTTAAATATTCAAGAGACCCAGTACTTC. Residues: CASSLNIQETQYF. Looking up the rest from reference TRBV7-3 and TRBJ2-5 gives the full variable domain: GAGVSQTPSNKVTEKGKYVELRCDPISGHTALYWYRQSLGQGPEFLIYFQGTGAADDSGLPNDRFFAVRPEGSVSTLKIQRTERGDSAVYLCASSLNIQETQYFGPGTRLLVL.

This rearrangement joins TRBV6-2 or TRBV6-3 to TRBJ2-5; 7 bases align to TRBD2. Per the germline V gene, CDR1 is MNHEY and CDR2 is SVGEGT. V was clipped by 2 bases and J by 1 base; unmatched bases: 7. The CDR3 runs to 16 residues. In nucleotides, the CDR3 is TGTGCCAGCAGTTACGGTTCTAGCGGATTCCAAGAGACCCAGTACTTC. Protein: CASSYGSSGFQETQYF.

This clonotype was seen only a few times. CDR3 in DNA: TGCGCCAGCAGCACAGGACTAGCGGGACCCTTCCAAGAGACCCAGTACTTC. Its translation is CASSTGLAGPFQETQYF. The rearrangement joins TRBV5-1 to TRBJ2-5; TRBD2 matches at 12 bases. After removal of 4 bases from V and 1 base from J, the junction contained 8 bases not matched to a gene. Germline loops: CDR1 SGHRS, CDR2 YFSETQ. The CDR3 is 17 residues long. The whole variable domain, remainder taken from reference TRBV5-1 and TRBJ2-5, is KAGVTQTPRYLIKTRGQQVTLSCSPISGHRSVSWYQQTPGQGLQFLFEYFSETQRNKGNFPGRFSGRQFSNSRSEMNVSTLELGDSALYLCASSTGLAGPFQETQYFGPGTRLLVL.

V and J are TRBV5-1 and TRBJ2-4, with 7 nucleotides matching TRBD1. In germline, CDR1 is SGHRS, CDR2 YFSETQ. The V gene end was trimmed by 1 base and the J gene end by 12 bases; junction bases not matched to a gene: 4. There are 12 residues in the CDR3. CDR3 loop: CASSLYRGAQYF. In DNA, the CDR3 is TGCGCCAGCAGCTTGTACAGGGGTGCTCAGTACTTC.

This chain links TRBV28 with TRBJ2-7, with D perhaps matching TRBD1 (5 bases). This CDR3 spans 16 amino acids. V gave up 8 bases and J gave up 1 base, with 21 bases separating them. Germline lookup yields CDR1 MDHEN and CDR2 SYDVKM. In DNA, the CDR3 is TGTGCCAGCTGGGGCCGGGCCGCCCGTGGGTCCTACGAGCAGTACTTC. Translating gives CASWGRAARGSYEQYF.

On this clonotype: Because the CDR3 is missing its conserved closing phenylalanine or tryptophan, this is likely a read error. This chain uses TRBV2 with TRBJ2-5; unclear D gene. The CDR3 is 14 residues long. Germline loops: CDR1 SNHLY, CDR2 FYNNEI. V was clipped by 1 base and J by 6 bases, with 12 bases between them. DNA for the CDR3: TGTGCCAGCAGTGAAGAGTCCAGGTTGAAGACCCAGTACTCC. Protein product: CASSEESRLKTQYS.

The chain has TRBV20-1 and TRBJ2-7; D possibly matches TRBD1 or TRBD2 (5 bases each). Germline CDR1 reads DFQATT; CDR2 reads SNEGSKA (reference sequence). The CDR3 spans 11 residues. V was clipped by 6 bases and J by 6 bases, with 12 bases between them. CDR3 in DNA: TGCAGTGCGAGCTCTGGGGGCGAGCAGTACTTC. Its translation is CSASSGGEQYF.

The chain recombines TRBV29-1 with TRBJ2-2, with TRBD1 matching over 7 bases. Germline V gene sequence: CDR1 SQVTM, CDR2 ANQGSEA. The CDR3 extends over 13 amino acids. Germline trimming cut 7 bases from V and 3 bases from J; bases unmatched to any gene: 5. The CDR3 DNA is TGCAGCGCCCACGGGACAGACACCGGGGAGCTGTTTTTT. Its protein is CSAHGTDTGELFF.

This clonotype occurred many times. J is TRBJ2-6 and V is TRBV4-3; the D gene is possibly TRBD1 (6 bases). Germline V gives CDR1 LGHNA, CDR2 YSLEER. Trimming removed 4 bases from V and 0 bases from J, with 16 bases in between. This CDR3 is 18 amino acids long. The CDR3 region has the DNA TGCGCCAGCAGCCTAGACCGGGACACCTTCTCTGGGGCCAACGTCCTGACTTTC. Protein sequence: CASSLDRDTFSGANVLTF.

This clonotype was seen a single time. One end of the junction varies from germline; a read error may be responsible. The chain is built from TRBV7-2 and TRBJ2-3; D not certain. The length of the CDR3 is 15 residues. Germline assignment: CDR1 SGHTA and CDR2 FQGNSA. The CDR3 bases are TGTGCCAGCAGCTTATGGACGGTTAGCAGAGATACGCAGTATTTT. Its translation: CASSLWTVSRDTQYF.

In this sample, this clonotype turned up a few times. The rearrangement joins TRBV29-1 to TRBJ2-7, with D possibly matching TRBD1 (5 bases). The CDR3 has 12 amino acids. Trimming stripped 7 bases from V and 3 bases from J, with 13 bases between. Germline CDR1 SQVTM, CDR2 ANQGSEA. The CDR3 nucleotides read TGCAGCGCTGCGACAGCAGACTACGAGCAGTACTTC. Translated, it gives CSAATADYEQYF.

The sample holds a few counts of this clonotype. The chain uses TRBV6-2 or TRBV6-3 and TRBJ2-7; TRBD1 matches 10 bases. The germline gives CDR1 MNHEY, CDR2 SVGEGT. Trimming removed 5 bases from V and 4 bases from J; junction bases left unmatched: 8. The CDR3 runs to 15 residues. CDR3 sequence (DNA): TGTGCCAGCAGTGATCCGGGACAGGGGTTGTACGAGCAGTACTTC. It specifies CASSDPGQGLYEQYF.

This clonotype was recorded once. As DNA, the CDR3 is TGCAGTGCTATATACCTGGCGGGAGACTCCTACAATGAGCAGTTCTTC. Protein: CSAIYLAGDSYNEQFF. The chain has TRBV20-1 and TRBJ2-5; 7 positions match TRBD2. Near its end, the DNA agrees better with TRBJ2-1, so the J call may be wrong. Germline CDR1 is DFQATT and CDR2 is SNEGSKA (reference sequence). The CDR3 runs to 16 residues.

This clonotype showed up many times. The genes are TRBV3-1 and TRBJ2-1; TRBD2 aligns across 10 bases. The ends lost 0 bases at V and 4 bases at J; junction bases unmatched: 3. CDR3 size: 16 residues. Germline V gives CDR1 LGHDT, CDR2 YNNKEL (reference sequence). Here the CDR3 reads CASSQDLTSGYNEQFF. The DNA for the CDR3 is TGTGCCAGCAGCCAAGACCTGACTAGCGGGTACAATGAGCAGTTCTTC.

The table lists this clonotype with a few counts. The V call is TRBV20-1, the J call TRBJ2-7; TRBD2 is a possible D gene (7 bases). V lost 5 bases and J 0 bases, leaving 11 bases between the germline ends. Germline loops: CDR1 DFQATT, CDR2 SNEGSKA (reference sequence). CDR3 length: 13 amino acids. The CDR3 here is CSAGGASSYEQYF. CDR3 sequence (DNA): TGCAGTGCTGGGGGGGCTAGCTCCTACGAGCAGTACTTC.

In its sample, this clonotype was seen once. The genes are TRBV20-1 and TRBJ2-1, with D maybe TRBD2 (6 bases). CDR1 and CDR2 from the germline V gene are DFQATT and SNEGSKA (reference sequence). The V end was cut by 3 bases, the J end by 9 bases, with 30 bases between. The CDR3 is 18 residues long. The CDR3 DNA follows: TGCAGTGCTAGTCTGGCTTCGTCGTCGGGGGTCTATGTCGGTGAGCAGTTCTTC. It codes for CSASLASSSGVYVGEQFF.

The chain uses TRBV7-2 and TRBJ2-3; 7 bases align to TRBD2. Germline CDR1 reads SGHTA; CDR2 reads FQGNSA. The CDR3 sequence is 16 residues long. Losses at the gene ends were 4 bases for V and 0 bases for J; bases not matched to a gene: 7. The CDR3 spells CASSWRLAASTDTQYF. The CDR3 DNA is TGTGCCAGCAGCTGGAGACTAGCCGCAAGCACAGATACGCAGTATTTT.

As DNA, the CDR3 is TGCGCCAGCAGCAGCGGACCTGCTGAGACTAATGAAAAACTGTTTTTT. Translation: CASSSGPAETNEKLFF. V usage is TRBV5-1 and J usage is TRBJ1-4; no clear D. CDR3 length: 16 amino acids. V was cut by 4 bases and J by 2 bases, with 15 bases left in between. From germline, CDR1 is SGHRS and CDR2 YFSETQ.

This clonotype was seen more than once but under ten times. The V and J genes are TRBV6-2 or TRBV6-3 and TRBJ1-5; D is perhaps TRBD1 (5 bases). The CDR3 runs 12 residues. CDR1 MNHEY and CDR2 SVGEGT come from the germline V gene. CDR3 in amino acids: CVVQGNEEPQHF. The CDR3, as DNA: TGTGTGGTCCAGGGCAACGAGGAGCCCCAGCATTTT.